The clone carrying this TCR beta chain has just a few counts. What it recognizes is unknown. The CDR3 runs to 14 residues. V lost 5 bases to trimming and J lost 9 bases, with 14 bases between them. CDR1 is MNHEY, CDR2 SMNVEV, per germline (reference sequence). The data stem from a study of shared clonotypes between healthy human individuals. None of the donors, who were healthy HIV-negative adults, had recently had acute infections or vaccinations. General study results and limits: Naive CD4 clonotypes overlapped across a few donors at around 5%.

Profiling relied on immunoSEQ multiplex PCR, and the TCRdb table lists in-frame clones only, not all of them. The profile shows under 2,500,000 clones, roughly 95% of them singletons. The sequenced material came from naive CD4+ T cells sorted from blood. The subset denotes: CD45RA+ positively selected. V and J are TRBV27 and TRBJ1-6; possibly TRBD1 for D (5 bases). The origin of this receptor is a man aged 18 to 29 in good health. The CDR3 is CASSTQGVSSPLHF. The CDR3 DNA reads as TGTGCCAGCAGTACGCAGGGTGTCTCTTCACCCCTCCACTTT.